This T cell receptor (beta chain) was captured in a study of regulatory T cells in long-lasting Graves disease. Time point: persistent/refractory GD, antithyroid drugs over 5 years with positive TRAb. The TCR library was prepared using RNA isolated from PBMCs. By American Thyroid Association guidelines, Graves' disease was diagnosed in the cohort. CDR1 SGDLS and CDR2 YYNGEE come from the germline V gene. The CDR3 runs to 18 residues. J lost 2 bases, V lost 3 bases, and 13 bases had no gene match. Building the TCR beta libraries relied on iRepertoire HTBI primers, and CDR3 regions underwent Arm-PCR. TCRdb reprocessed the multiplex PCR reads via MiXCR and lists one record per CDR3 protein. This table holds under 450,000 distinct CDR3 sequences, roughly 23% found once. This clonotype was counted a few times. Its antigen is currently unknown. The study, taken as a whole, reports: Peripheral blood was the sole material, not thyroid tissue. With 2,500 to 3,500 shared public clonotypes, persistent patients exceeded new patients, who shared about a thousand.

The clonotype originates from a woman in her thirties or forties with Graves disease. This specimen was peripheral blood mononuclear cells (PBMCs), taken when the disease was refractory, from a patient treated with antithyroid drugs. V usage is TRBV9 and J usage is TRBJ2-2, with 7 bases that match TRBD2. The CDR3 region has the DNA TGTGCCAGCAGCGCCGTGGGCCTAGAGCGGGACAACACCGGGGAGCTGTTTTTT. Its protein is CASSAVGLERDNTGELFF.